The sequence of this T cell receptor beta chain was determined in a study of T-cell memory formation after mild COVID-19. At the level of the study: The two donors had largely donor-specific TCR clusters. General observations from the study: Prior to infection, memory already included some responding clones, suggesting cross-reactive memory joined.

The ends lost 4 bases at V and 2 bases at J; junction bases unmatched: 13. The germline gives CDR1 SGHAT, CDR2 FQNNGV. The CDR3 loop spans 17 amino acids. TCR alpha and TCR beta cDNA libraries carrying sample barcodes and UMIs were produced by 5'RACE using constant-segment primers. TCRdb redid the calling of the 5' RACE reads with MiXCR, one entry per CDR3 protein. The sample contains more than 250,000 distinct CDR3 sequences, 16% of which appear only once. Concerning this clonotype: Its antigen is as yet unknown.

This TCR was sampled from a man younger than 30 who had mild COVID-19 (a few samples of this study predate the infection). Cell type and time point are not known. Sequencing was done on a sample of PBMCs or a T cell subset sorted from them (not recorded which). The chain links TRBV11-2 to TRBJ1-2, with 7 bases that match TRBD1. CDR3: CASSSPRTDRPNYGYTF. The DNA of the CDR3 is TGTGCCAGCAGCTCCCCCCGCACGGACAGGCCGAACTATGGCTACACCTTC.